This T cell receptor beta chain was documented in a study of T cells after posttransplantation cyclophosphamide. Germline CDR1 is KGHSH and CDR2 is LQKENI. CDR3 length equals 12 residues. Trimming pared 2 bases from V and 8 bases from J, leaving 7 bases between. Whole-study findings and limits: Donor-recipient repertoire similarity was low at 1-2 months, rising over year one.

A marrow graft followed busulfan-fludarabine conditioning, with cyclophosphamide on days +3 and +4. Ten or more counts support this clone. The target antigen is unknown. TCRdb's table, derived via immunoSEQ multiplex PCR, lists solely in-frame clones and lacks some. The sample was found to contain roughly 8,000 clones, and every one recurs. The clonotype was recovered from a male patient between 18 and 35 years old who received an allogeneic stem cell transplant from an unrelated donor, was CMV-positive, and had acute and chronic GVHD. Some T cells may be graft donor cells. This chain links TRBV18 with TRBJ2-1, with no clear D. This material consisted of PBMCs, taken after allogeneic stem cell transplant with posttransplant cyclophosphamide. In nucleotides, the CDR3 is TGTGCCAGCTCACCAGTGGCCTATGAGCAGTTCTTC. Its protein product is CASSPVAYEQFF.